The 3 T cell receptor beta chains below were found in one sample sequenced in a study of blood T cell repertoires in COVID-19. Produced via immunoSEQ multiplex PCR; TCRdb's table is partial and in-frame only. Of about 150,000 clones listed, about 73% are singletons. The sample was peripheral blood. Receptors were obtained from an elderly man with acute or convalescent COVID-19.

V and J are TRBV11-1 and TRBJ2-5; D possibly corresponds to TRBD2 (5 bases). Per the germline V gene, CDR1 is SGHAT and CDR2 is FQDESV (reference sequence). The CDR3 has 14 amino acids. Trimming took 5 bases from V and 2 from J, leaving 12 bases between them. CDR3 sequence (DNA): TGTGCCAGCAGCCCGGTTATAGCGCAAGAGACCCAGTACTTC. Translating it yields CASSPVIAQETQYF. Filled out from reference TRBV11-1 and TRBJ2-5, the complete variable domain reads EAEVAQSPRYKITEKSQAVAFWCDPISGHATLYWYRQILGQGPELLVQFQDESVVDDSQLPKDRFSAERLKGVDSTLKIQPAELGDSAMYLCASSPVIAQETQYFGPGTRLLVL.

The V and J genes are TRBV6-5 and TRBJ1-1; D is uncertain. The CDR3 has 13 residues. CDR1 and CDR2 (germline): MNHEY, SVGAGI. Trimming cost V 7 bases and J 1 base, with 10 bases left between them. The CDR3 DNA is TGTGCCAGCATCACAGCAGCGAACACTGAAGCTTTCTTT. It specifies CASITAANTEAFF.

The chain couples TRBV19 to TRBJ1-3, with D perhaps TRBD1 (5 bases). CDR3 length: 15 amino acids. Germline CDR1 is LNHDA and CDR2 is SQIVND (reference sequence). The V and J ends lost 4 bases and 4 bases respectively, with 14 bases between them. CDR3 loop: CASSKGAGAGNTIYF. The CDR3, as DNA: TGTGCCAGTAGTAAAGGGGCTGGGGCGGGAAACACCATATATTTT.